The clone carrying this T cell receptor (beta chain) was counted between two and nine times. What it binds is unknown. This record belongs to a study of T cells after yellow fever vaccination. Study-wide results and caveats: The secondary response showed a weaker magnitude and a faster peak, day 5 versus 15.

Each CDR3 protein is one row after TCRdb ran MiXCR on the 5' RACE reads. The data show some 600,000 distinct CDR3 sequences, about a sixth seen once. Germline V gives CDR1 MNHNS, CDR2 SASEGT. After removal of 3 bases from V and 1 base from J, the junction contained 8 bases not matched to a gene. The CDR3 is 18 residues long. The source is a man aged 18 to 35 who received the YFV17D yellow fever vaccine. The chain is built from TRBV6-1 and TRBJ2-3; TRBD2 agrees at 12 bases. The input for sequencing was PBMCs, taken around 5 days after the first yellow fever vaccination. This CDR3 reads CASSERASGGAGTDTQYF. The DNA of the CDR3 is TGTGCCAGCAGTGAGAGGGCTAGCGGGGGGGCCGGCACAGATACGCAGTATTTT.